The table lists the clone carrying this TCR beta chain with many counts. This entry belongs to a study of spatial heterogeneity in lung cancer. Unique molecular identifiers, one per molecule, were present on every TCR cDNA molecule. TCRdb reanalysed the 5' RACE reads using MiXCR and keeps one entry per CDR3 protein. The data hold about 20,000 distinct CDR3 sequences, with 15% to 20% observed a single time. Germline V gene lookup returns CDR1 GTSNPN and CDR2 SVGIG (reference sequence). Deletions cut 0 bases from V and 6 bases from J, with 20 bases between. The CDR3 loop spans 17 amino acids. The time point here: sample taken at primary tumor resection. Unsorted tumor, nontumor lung tissue or cryopreserved PBMC supplied the whole RNA.

This material consisted of PBMCs, taken at surgery. The origin of this receptor is a male donor with early-stage non-small cell lung cancer. The rearrangement uses TRBV30 and TRBJ2-2; D is unclear. The DNA for the CDR3 is TGTGCCTGGAGTGTGTACGGTTGGGGATCTAGACCCGGGGAGCTGTTTTTT. Protein: CAWSVYGWGSRPGELFF.